This entry lists 15 T cell receptor beta chains sequenced from one sample in a study of OX40 agonist ivuxolimab in advanced cancers. TCRdb's table, derived via immunoSEQ multiplex PCR, lists solely in-frame clones and lacks some. The data contain around 63,000 clones, around 91% of them singletons. The source was CD4+ or CD8+ T cells sorted from blood, collected in a trial of the OX40 agonist ivuxolimab. Source of these receptors: an adult with an advanced solid tumor such as melanoma, head and neck, liver or kidney cancer.

This clone was seen once. The J gene is TRBJ1-4, the V gene TRBV27, with 7 bases aligning to TRBD1. The germline V gene has CDR1 MNHEY and CDR2 SMNVEV (reference sequence). J was trimmed by 10 bases and V by 7 bases; bases with no gene match: 6. This CDR3 region has 12 residues. The CDR3 sequence is CASTLTGRKLFF. The DNA of the CDR3 is TGTGCCAGCACCTTGACAGGGCGAAAACTGTTTTTT.

This rearrangement joins TRBV6-5 to TRBJ1-6; D is ambiguous. The CDR3 sequence is 13 residues long. Trimming took off 2 bases at V and 5 bases at J, with 4 bases between the two ends. CDR1 is MNHEY, CDR2 SVGAGI, per germline. CDR3 nucleotides: TGTGCCAGCAGTTACAATAATAATTCACCCCTCCACTTT. Its translation: CASSYNNNSPLHF.

This chain links TRBV19 with TRBJ1-1; D gene unclear. The V end lost 1 base, the J end lost 6 bases, and 9 bases lay between the germline ends. The CDR3 spans 13 residues. CDR1 is LNHDA and CDR2 is SQIVND in the germline V gene (reference sequence). The CDR3 protein is CASSIVHQAEAFF. CDR3 bases: TGTGCCAGTAGTATAGTGCACCAGGCTGAAGCTTTCTTT. The full variable domain, its missing parts supplied by reference TRBV19 and TRBJ1-1, is DGGITQSPKYLFRKEGQNVTLSCEQNLNHDAMYWYRQDPGQGLRLIYYSQIVNDFQKGDIAEGYSVSREKKESFPLTVTSAQKNPTAFYLCASSIVHQAEAFFGQGTRLTVV.

The chain recombines TRBV7-6 with TRBJ1-1, with 7 bases identical to TRBD1. The trim removed 8 bases at V and 5 bases at J, leaving 8 bases unmatched. The CDR3 is 13 amino acids. From germline, CDR1 is SGHVS and CDR2 FNYEAQ. CDR3 protein: CASGDYRGTEAFF. The CDR3 DNA sequence: TGTGCCAGCGGTGATTACAGGGGTACTGAAGCTTTCTTT.

The chain uses TRBV4-2 and TRBJ2-3; TRBD1 aligns across 8 bases. The CDR3 is made up of 14 amino acids. Germline CDR1 is LGHNA and CDR2 is YNFKEQ. V trimming: 2 bases; J trimming: 5 bases; junction bases outside the gene matches: 3. The CDR3 sequence is CASSQQQGEDTQYF. The CDR3 nucleotides are TGTGCCAGCAGCCAACAACAGGGGGAAGATACGCAGTATTTT.

The chain has TRBV5-1 and TRBJ2-7, with D tentatively TRBD1 or TRBD2 (5 bases each). The CDR3 sequence is 17 residues long. Germline assignment: CDR1 SGHRS and CDR2 YFSETQ. Trimming cost V 2 bases and J 6 bases, with 24 bases left between them. The CDR3 region is CASSFNPISDGTGEQYF. The CDR3 DNA is TGCGCCAGCAGCTTCAACCCTATCTCGGACGGGACCGGCGAGCAGTACTTC.

The CDR3 DNA sequence: TGTGCCAGCAGTGAAATCGAATATCAGCCCCAGCATTTT. Translating gives CASSEIEYQPQHF. J is TRBJ1-5 and V is TRBV2; no clear D. V was trimmed by 2 bases and J by 5 bases, leaving 7 bases between them. This CDR3 has 13 amino acids. The germline gives CDR1 SNHLY, CDR2 FYNNEI.

The chain combines TRBV6-5 with TRBJ2-1; tentatively, D is TRBD1 or TRBD2 (5 bases each). The CDR3 is 15 amino acids. V was cut by 2 bases and J by 4 bases, with 12 bases left in between. CDR1 MNHEY and CDR2 SVGAGI come from the germline V gene. CDR3 amino acids: CASSYLSGGYNEQFF. CDR3 nucleotides: TGTGCCAGCAGTTACCTCAGTGGGGGATACAATGAGCAGTTCTTC.

This chain joins TRBV19 and TRBJ2-5; 9 nucleotides agree with TRBD1. V lost 4 bases to trimming and J lost 5 bases; unmatched junction nucleotides: 8. There are 15 residues in the CDR3. Germline V lookup: CDR1 LNHDA, CDR2 SQIVND (reference sequence). CDR3 region: CASSRRDREFETQYF. The DNA of the CDR3 is TGTGCCAGTAGTAGGAGGGACAGGGAATTTGAGACCCAGTACTTC.

The chain combines TRBV29-1 with TRBJ2-5; TRBD2 is a possible D gene (5 bases). This CDR3 has 13 amino acids. Germline V gene data show CDR1 as SQVTM and CDR2 as ANQGSEA. V dropped 3 bases and J dropped 5 bases, with 13 bases sitting between them. The CDR3 nucleotides read TGCAGCGTTGATGGCCCGTGGAGGGAGACCCAGTACTTC. Translation: CSVDGPWRETQYF.

J is TRBJ2-2 and V is TRBV5-1; D gene uncertain. The CDR3 contains 13 residues. Germline CDR1 is SGHRS and CDR2 is YFSETQ. V lost 2 bases, J lost 6 bases, and 8 bases lay in between. CDR3 loop: CASSLLMAGELFF. The DNA for the CDR3 is TGCGCCAGCAGCTTACTTATGGCCGGGGAGCTGTTTTTT.

This chain joins TRBV18 and TRBJ2-2, with D tentatively TRBD2 (7 bases). Germline V gene sequence: CDR1 KGHSH, CDR2 LQKENI. The CDR3 consists of 17 residues. V dropped 0 bases and J dropped 5 bases, with 16 bases sitting between them. The CDR3 is CASSPPGGGRVTGELFF. DNA for the CDR3: TGTGCCAGCTCACCACCGGGCGGGGGCCGAGTGACCGGGGAGCTGTTTTTT.

The CDR3 DNA follows: TGTGCCAGCGCGGGACAGCACTACGAGCAGTACTTC. Its translation: CASAGQHYEQYF. This rearrangement joins TRBV28 to TRBJ2-7, with a tentative D call TRBD1 (7 bases). V was pared by 8 bases and J by 3 bases, with 11 bases between. Looked up from germline, CDR1 is MDHEN and CDR2 is SYDVKM. CDR3 size: 12 residues.

This chain joins TRBV7-2 and TRBJ2-7, with 8 bases aligning to TRBD2. The CDR3 sequence is 16 residues long. The germline gives CDR1 SGHTA, CDR2 FQGNSA. V gave up 1 base and J gave up 4 bases; unmatched junction bases: 9. The chain's CDR3 is CASSLEVREAGYEQYF. The CDR3 region has the DNA TGTGCCAGCAGCTTAGAAGTGCGGGAGGCGGGATACGAGCAGTACTTC.

This clone was detected only once. The rearrangement links TRBV5-1 to TRBJ2-1; 13 nucleotides agree with TRBD2. V lost 0 bases, J lost 8 bases, and 5 bases stayed unmatched. CDR1 and CDR2 (germline): SGHRS, YFSETQ. The CDR3 contains 16 residues. Here the CDR3 reads CASSLGRTSGSDEQFF. CDR3 in DNA: TGCGCCAGCAGCTTGGGGAGGACTAGCGGGAGCGATGAGCAGTTCTTC.